These 17 T cell receptor beta chains originate from one sample sequenced in a study of blood T cells in healthy people across ages. Alongside a J-beta primer mix, a sample-barcoded 5' primer served in a second PCR lasting about 7 to 12 cycles. Via MiXCR, TCRdb re-called the 5' RACE reads, giving one row per CDR3 protein. The table lists approximately 830,000 distinct CDR3 sequences, 62% of them singletons. The sample comprised blood. The source is a man aged 25 to 40 in good health.

V usage is TRBV4-2 and J usage is TRBJ1-5, with 9 bases matching TRBD1. In germline, CDR1 is LGHNA, CDR2 YNFKEQ. V lost 0 bases to trimming and J lost 7 bases; unmatched junction nucleotides: 7. The CDR3 runs to 16 residues. The CDR3 DNA reads as TGTGCCAGCAGCCAAGATCCGACAGGGGGGCAGCAGCCCCAGCATTTT. This codes for CASSQDPTGGQQPQHF.

Concerning this clonotype: The junction differs from germline at one of its ends, possibly a read error. V gene TRBV15 combines with J gene TRBJ2-1; tentatively, D is TRBD2 (5 bases). Germline V gene data show CDR1 as LNHNV and CDR2 as YYDKDF (reference sequence). This CDR3 spans 17 amino acids. CDR3 DNA: TGTGCCGCCAGCGGCATACCGAGAGATCCCTCCTACAATGAGCAGTTCTTC. This translates into CAASGIPRDPSYNEQFF.

The rearrangement joins TRBV5-1 to TRBJ2-3; 7 nucleotides align to TRBD1. The ends lost 1 base at V and 4 bases at J; junction bases unmatched: 6. Germline V gene sequence: CDR1 SGHRS, CDR2 YFSETQ. This CDR3 is built from 15 residues. The CDR3 here is CASSLMGQRPDTQYF. The CDR3, as DNA: TGCGCCAGCAGCTTGATGGGACAGCGCCCAGATACGCAGTATTTT.

As to this clonotype: A junction boundary mismatches the germline segment, possibly from a read error. V usage is TRBV25-1 and J usage is TRBJ2-4; D not resolved. The germline V gene has CDR1 MGHDK and CDR2 SYGVNS. The CDR3 is made up of 16 amino acids. The CDR3 here is CAGSEYRGLAKNIQYF. CDR3 coding DNA: TGTGCCGGCAGTGAATACCGCGGCTTAGCCAAAAACATTCAGTACTTC.

Details on this clonotype: A much larger clone sits a single nucleotide away, making a read error possible. This chain connects TRBV29-1 to TRBJ2-1, with TRBD2 matching 7 bases. The J call is uncertain, as TRBJ2-7 better fits the DNA end. CDR3 length equals 14 residues. Germline V CDR1 and CDR2: SQVTM, ANQGSEA. The CDR3 nucleotides are TGCAGCGTTTGGGCGGGGGTTGACTACAATGAGCAGTACTTC. Translating gives CSVWAGVDYNEQYF.

The genes are TRBV6-6 and TRBJ2-3, with 10 bases matching TRBD2. V was pared by 0 bases and J by 0 bases, with 3 bases of the junction left unmatched. The CDR3 runs 17 residues. Germline V gene lookup returns CDR1 MNHNY and CDR2 SVGAGI (reference sequence). The CDR3 here is CASSYSGAGGSTDTQYF. The CDR3 nucleotides are TGTGCCAGCAGTTACTCGGGAGCGGGGGGGAGCACAGATACGCAGTATTTT.

The rearrangement joins TRBV13 to TRBJ1-1; no firm D call. The CDR3 has 12 amino acids. CDR1 and CDR2 from the germline V gene are PRHDT and FYEKMQ (reference sequence). With 10 bases removed from V and 4 bases from J, the gap between germline ends came to 13 bases. CDR3 sequence reads: CATYRVGTEAFF. Here the CDR3 DNA reads TGTGCCACCTATCGGGTTGGCACTGAAGCTTTCTTT. Full variable domain (rest looked up from reference TRBV13 and TRBJ1-1): AAGVIQSPRHLIKEKRETATLKCYPIPRHDTVYWYQQGPGQDPQFLISFYEKMQSDKGSIPDRFSAQQFSDYHSELNMSSLELGDSALYFCATYRVGTEAFFGQGTRLTVV.

This clonotype was detected only a few times. The chain is built from TRBV4-2 and TRBJ2-4; 9 bases match TRBD2. From germline, CDR1 is LGHNA and CDR2 YNFKEQ. The ends lost 0 bases at V and 8 bases at J; junction bases unmatched: 5. The CDR3 consists of 15 residues. The CDR3 nucleotides are TGTGCCAGCAGCCAAGAGGTGGCGGGAGGGGACATTCAGTACTTC. This encodes CASSQEVAGGDIQYF.

The chain recombines TRBV20-1 with TRBJ1-2, with TRBD1 identical over 7 bases. Germline CDR1 reads DFQATT; CDR2 reads SNEGSKA (reference sequence). There are 14 residues in the CDR3. V was clipped by 4 bases and J by 4 bases; unmatched bases: 9. The CDR3 spells CSAIRQGFSYGYTF. CDR3 coding DNA: TGCAGTGCTATTCGACAGGGTTTTTCCTATGGCTACACCTTC.

The chain couples TRBV9 to TRBJ2-3, with D perhaps matching TRBD2 (7 bases). Germline V gene data show CDR1 as SGDLS and CDR2 as YYNGEE. The ends were cut back, 3 bases at V and 2 bases at J, with 19 bases in the middle. The CDR3 runs to 17 residues. In DNA, the CDR3 is TGTGCCAGCAGCGAGCCCCTGGCGGGGGCCTTCACAGATACGCAGTATTTT. Translation gives CASSEPLAGAFTDTQYF.

V usage is TRBV12-3 or TRBV12-4 and J usage is TRBJ2-7; 8 bases map to TRBD1. V shed 6 bases, J shed 0 bases, and the junction held 4 bases outside the gene matches. This CDR3 spans 14 amino acids. CDR3 sequence reads: CASRDGQGSYEQYF. In nucleotides, the CDR3 is TGTGCCAGCAGGGACGGACAGGGCTCCTACGAGCAGTACTTC.

The chain couples TRBV4-3 to TRBJ1-5; D unresolved. Trimming shortened V by 3 bases and J by 3 bases, and 12 bases separated the two germline ends. Per germline, CDR1 LGHNA and CDR2 YSLEER. CDR3 length equals 15 residues. Here the CDR3 reads CASSQDSKVNQPQHF. The CDR3 DNA reads as TGCGCCAGCAGCCAGGATTCGAAGGTCAATCAGCCCCAGCATTTT.

The J gene is TRBJ1-2, the V gene TRBV20-1, with D uncertain. Deletions cut 5 bases from V and 5 bases from J, with 15 bases between. CDR3 length equals 13 residues. Germline CDR1 reads DFQATT; CDR2 reads SNEGSKA (reference sequence). CDR3 protein: CSAPEEREYGYTF. The CDR3 DNA reads TGCAGTGCTCCCGAGGAGCGGGAATATGGCTACACCTTC.

This clonotype came up once. The rearrangement uses TRBV25-1 and TRBJ1-1; 12 bases match TRBD1. This CDR3 is built from 15 residues. Per the germline V gene, CDR1 is MGHDK and CDR2 is SYGVNS. Trimming removed 2 bases from V and 10 bases from J; junction bases left unmatched: 8. The CDR3 sequence is CASSEPGQGAEGAFF. CDR3 coding DNA: TGTGCCAGCAGTGAACCGGGACAGGGGGCTGAAGGAGCTTTCTTT. The variable domain in full, with the rest retrieved from reference TRBV25-1 and TRBJ1-1, is EADIYQTPRYLVIGTGKKITLECSQTMGHDKMYWYQQDPGMELHLIHYSYGVNSTEKGDLSSESTVSRIRTEHFPLTLESARPSHTSQYLCASSEPGQGAEGAFFGQGTRLTVV.

Points on this clonotype: The junction does not match germline at one end; this may be a read error. The chain joins TRBV25-1 to TRBJ2-5, with TRBD2 identical over 8 bases. The CDR3 is 14 amino acids. The germline V gene has CDR1 MGHDK and CDR2 SYGVNS. CDR3 residues: CAGSSGEPQETQYF. In DNA form, the CDR3 reads TGTGCCGGCAGTAGCGGGGAGCCCCAAGAGACCCAGTACTTC. The full variable domain, completed using reference TRBV25-1 and TRBJ2-5, is EADIYQTPRYLVIGTGKKITLECSQTMGHDKMYWYQQDPGMELHLIHYSYGVNSTEKGDLSSESTVSRIRTEHFPLTLESARPSHTSQYLCAGSSGEPQETQYFGPGTRLLVL.

This sequence joins TRBV9 and TRBJ2-1; TRBD1 or TRBD2 may be the D gene (5 bases each). V dropped 2 bases and J dropped 3 bases, with 12 bases sitting between them. Germline values: CDR1 SGDLS, CDR2 YYNGEE. The CDR3 is 15 amino acids. The CDR3 DNA sequence: TGTGCCAGCAGCGTCACCGGGACCGACTACAATGAGCAGTTCTTC. This translates into CASSVTGTDYNEQFF.

This clonotype was seen only a few times. The chain couples TRBV5-1 to TRBJ1-4; TRBD1 agrees at 7 bases. Germline V gives CDR1 SGHRS, CDR2 YFSETQ. Germline trimming cut 0 bases from V and 4 bases from J; bases unmatched to any gene: 6. This CDR3 is built from 16 residues. The CDR3 spells CASSLAADRVNEKLFF. The CDR3 coding sequence is TGCGCCAGCAGCTTGGCCGCAGACAGGGTTAATGAAAAACTGTTTTTT.